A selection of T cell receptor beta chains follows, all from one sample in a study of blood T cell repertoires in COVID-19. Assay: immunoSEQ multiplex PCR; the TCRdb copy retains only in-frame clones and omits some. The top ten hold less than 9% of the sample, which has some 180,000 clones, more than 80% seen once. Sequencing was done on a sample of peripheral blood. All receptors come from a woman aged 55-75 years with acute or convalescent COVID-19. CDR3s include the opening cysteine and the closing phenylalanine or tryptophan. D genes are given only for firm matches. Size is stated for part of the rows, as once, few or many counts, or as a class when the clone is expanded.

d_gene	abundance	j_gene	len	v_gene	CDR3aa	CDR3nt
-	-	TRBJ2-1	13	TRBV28	CASSRTTYNEQFF	TGTGCCAGCAGCAGAACAACCTACAATGAGCAGTTCTTC
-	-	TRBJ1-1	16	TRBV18	CASPRGRGGMNTEAFF	TGTGCCAGCCCCCGCGGGAGGGGGGGCATGAACACTGAAGCTTTCTTT
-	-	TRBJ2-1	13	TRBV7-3	CASSLSTIGEQFF	TGTGCCAGCAGCTTATCGACTATCGGCGAGCAGTTCTTC
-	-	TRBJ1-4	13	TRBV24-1	CATSGGGTEKLFF	TGTGCCACCAGTGGAGGAGGGACTGAAAAACTGTTTTTT
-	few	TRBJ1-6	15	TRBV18	CASSPRQVPNSPLHF	TGTGCCAGCTCACCTCGACAGGTCCCCAATTCACCCCTCCACTTT
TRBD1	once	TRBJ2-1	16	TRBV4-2	CASSQAQQGARNEQFF	TGTGCCAGCAGCCAAGCCCAACAGGGGGCGAGGAATGAGCAGTTCTTC
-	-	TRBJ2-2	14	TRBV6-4	CASRDTTYTGELFF	TGTGCCAGCAGGGACACGACTTACACCGGGGAGCTGTTTTTT
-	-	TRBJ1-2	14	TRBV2	CASSEMSRAGGYTF	TGTGCCAGCAGTGAAATGAGTAGGGCAGGGGGCTACACCTTC
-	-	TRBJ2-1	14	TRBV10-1	CASSESGRGNEQFF	TGCGCCAGCAGTGAGTCCGGGCGGGGTAATGAGCAGTTCTTC
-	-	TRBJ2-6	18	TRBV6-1	CASSGFQGRFGGANVLTF	TGTGCCAGCAGTGGTTTCCAGGGGCGGTTTGGTGGGGCCAACGTCCTGACTTTC
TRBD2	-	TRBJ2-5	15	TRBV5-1	CASSFSGSGYETQYF	TGCGCCAGCAGCTTTAGCGGGAGCGGTTATGAGACCCAGTACTTC
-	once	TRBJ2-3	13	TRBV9	CASSVVGPDTQYF	TGTGCCAGCAGCGTAGTGGGCCCAGATACGCAGTATTTT
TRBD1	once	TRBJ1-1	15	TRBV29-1	CSVEGFQGAQTEAFF	TGCAGCGTTGAAGGTTTCCAGGGGGCGCAGACTGAAGCTTTCTTT
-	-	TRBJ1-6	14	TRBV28	CASSQGNKHSPLHF	TGTGCCAGCAGCCAGGGGAATAAGCATTCACCCCTCCACTTT
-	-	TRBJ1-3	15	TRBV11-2	CASSLQVSSGNTIYF	TGTGCCAGCAGCTTACAGGTCTCCTCTGGAAACACCATATATTTT
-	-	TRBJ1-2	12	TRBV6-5	CASSLRGYGYTF	TGTGCCAGCAGTCTCCGGGGTTATGGCTACACCTTC
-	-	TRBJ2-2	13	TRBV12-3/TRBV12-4	CASRIQGTGELFF	TGTGCCAGCAGAATTCAGGGGACCGGGGAGCTGTTTTTT
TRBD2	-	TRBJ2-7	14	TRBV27	CASRYGTSGRMLYF	TGTGCCAGCAGATATGGGACTAGCGGGAGGATGTTGTACTTC
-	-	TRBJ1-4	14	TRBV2	CASSEGRLNEKLFF	TGTGCCAGCAGTGAAGGGCGGTTGAATGAAAAACTGTTTTTT
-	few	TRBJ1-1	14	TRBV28	CASSSGTPGTEAFF	TGTGCCAGCAGTTCCGGGACACCTGGGACTGAAGCTTTCTTT
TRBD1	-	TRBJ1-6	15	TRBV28	CASKPATGENSPLHF	TGTGCCAGCAAACCCGCGACAGGGGAGAATTCACCCCTCCACTTT
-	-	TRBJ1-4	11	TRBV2	CASRSWDNLFF	TGTGCCAGCCGGTCGTGGGACAACCTGTTTTTT
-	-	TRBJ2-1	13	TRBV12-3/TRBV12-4	CASDSPSGNEQFF	TGTGCCAGCGACTCTCCGTCTGGAAATGAGCAGTTCTTC
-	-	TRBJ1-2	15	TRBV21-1	CATNPLGQGSCGYTF	TGTGCCACCAATCCCCTAGGACAGGGCTCTTGTGGCTACACCTTC
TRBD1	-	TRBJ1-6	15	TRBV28	CASRIQGNYNSPLHF	TGTGCCAGCCGGATACAGGGGAACTATAATTCACCCCTCCACTTT
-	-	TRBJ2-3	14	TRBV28	CASSFSSLATRGDF	TGTGCCAGCAGTTTCTCTTCACTAGCGACTAGGGGGGATTTT
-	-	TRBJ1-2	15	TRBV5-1	CASSPPGDTNYGYTF	TGCGCCAGCAGTCCCCCGGGAGACACCAACTATGGCTACACCTTC
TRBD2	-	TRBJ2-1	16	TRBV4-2	CASSRTSGRATHEQFF	TGTGCCAGCAGCCGGACTAGCGGGAGGGCCACCCATGAGCAGTTCTTC
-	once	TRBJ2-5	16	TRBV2	CASSEGGGGGPETQYF	TGTGCCAGCAGTGAAGGGGGCGGGGGCGGTCCAGAGACCCAGTACTTC
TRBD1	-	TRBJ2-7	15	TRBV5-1	CASSLGQGSSYEQYF	TGCGCCAGCAGCTTGGGACAGGGGTCTTCCTACGAGCAGTACTTC
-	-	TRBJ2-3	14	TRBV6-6	CASSISVTTDTQYF	TGTGCCAGCAGTATTAGTGTAACCACAGATACGCAGTATTTT
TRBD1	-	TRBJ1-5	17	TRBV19	CASSPQDRGLRNQPQHF	TGTGCCAGTAGTCCTCAGGACAGGGGGCTACGGAATCAGCCCCAGCATTTT
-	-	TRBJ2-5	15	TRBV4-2	CASSQVASDEETQYF	TGTGCCAGCAGCCAAGTGGCTAGCGATGAAGAGACCCAGTACTTC
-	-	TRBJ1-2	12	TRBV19	CASTTGGYGYTF	TGTGCCAGTACAACCGGGGGCTATGGCTACACCTTC
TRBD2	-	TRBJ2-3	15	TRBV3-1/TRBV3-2	CASSQERELLDTQYF	TGTGCCAGCAGCCAAGAGCGGGAGCTTCTAGATACGCAGTATTTT
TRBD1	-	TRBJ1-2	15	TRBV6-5	CASSYTQGGLYGYTF	TGTGCCAGCAGTTACACCCAGGGGGGTTTATATGGCTACACCTTC
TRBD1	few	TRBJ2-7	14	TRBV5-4	CASSSQGTSYEQYF	TGTGCCAGCAGCTCACAGGGGACCTCCTACGAGCAGTACTTC
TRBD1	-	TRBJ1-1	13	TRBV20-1	CSASNEDRAEAFF	TGCAGTGCTAGTAACGAGGACAGGGCTGAAGCTTTCTTT
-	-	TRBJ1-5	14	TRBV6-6	CASSWDTRNQPQHF	TGTGCCAGCAGCTGGGACACCCGCAATCAGCCCCAGCATTTT
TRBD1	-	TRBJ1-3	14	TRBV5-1	CASSYQTGGNTIYF	TGCGCCAGCAGCTACCAGACAGGGGGAAACACCATATATTTT
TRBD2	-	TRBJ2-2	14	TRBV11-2	CASSWTSGGGELFF	TGTGCCAGCAGCTGGACTAGCGGGGGAGGGGAGCTGTTTTTT
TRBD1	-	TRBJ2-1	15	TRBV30	CAWSVQQGARNEQFF	TGTGCCTGGAGTGTACAACAGGGGGCGCGAAATGAGCAGTTCTTC
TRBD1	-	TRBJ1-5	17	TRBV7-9	CASSIGQVPPHQEPQHF	TGTGCCAGCAGCATAGGACAGGTCCCTCCCCATCAGGAGCCCCAGCATTTT
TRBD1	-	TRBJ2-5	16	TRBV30	CAWSNPRDRGTETQYF	TGTGCCTGGAGTAACCCCCGGGACAGGGGCACAGAGACCCAGTACTTC
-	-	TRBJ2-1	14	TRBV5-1	CASSLNERGDEQFF	TGCGCCAGCAGCTTAAATGAGAGAGGCGATGAGCAGTTCTTC
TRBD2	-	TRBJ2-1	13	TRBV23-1	CASKTSDDNEQFF	TGCGCCAGCAAGACTAGCGATGACAATGAGCAGTTCTTC
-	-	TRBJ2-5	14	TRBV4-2	CASSQERQQETQYF	TGTGCCAGCAGCCAAGAGAGACAGCAAGAGACCCAGTACTTC
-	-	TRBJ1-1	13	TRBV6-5	CASSYVGGSEAFF	TGTGCCAGCAGTTACGTCGGGGGGTCTGAAGCTTTCTTT
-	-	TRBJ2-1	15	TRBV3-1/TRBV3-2	CASSQHTVSGGEQFF	TGTGCCAGCAGCCAACACACCGTCTCTGGAGGTGAGCAGTTCTTC
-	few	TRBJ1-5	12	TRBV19	CASSGPGGTQHF	TGTGCCAGTAGTGGGCCGGGGGGAACCCAGCATTTT
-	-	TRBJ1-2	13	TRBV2	CASSERQVYGYTF	TGTGCCAGCAGTGAAAGGCAGGTTTATGGCTACACCTTC
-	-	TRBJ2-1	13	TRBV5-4	CASSSTTNLEQFF	TGTGCCAGCAGCTCTACGACTAACCTCGAGCAGTTCTTC
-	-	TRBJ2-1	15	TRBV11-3	CASTLGRGGNNEQFF	TGTGCCAGCACCCTTGGGCGGGGCGGGAACAATGAGCAGTTCTTC